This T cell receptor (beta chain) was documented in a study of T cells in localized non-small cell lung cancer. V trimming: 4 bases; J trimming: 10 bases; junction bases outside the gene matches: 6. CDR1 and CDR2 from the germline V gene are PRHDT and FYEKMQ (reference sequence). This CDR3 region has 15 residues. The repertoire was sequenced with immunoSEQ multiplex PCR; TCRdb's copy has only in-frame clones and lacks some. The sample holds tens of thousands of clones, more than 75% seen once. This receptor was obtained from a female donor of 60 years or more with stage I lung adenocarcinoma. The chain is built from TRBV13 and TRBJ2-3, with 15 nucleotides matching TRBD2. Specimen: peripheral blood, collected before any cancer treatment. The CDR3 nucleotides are TGTGCCAGCAGCTGGAGGACTAGCGGGGGGGTGCCGCAGTATTTT. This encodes CASSWRTSGGVPQYF.